The clone carrying this T cell receptor beta chain occurred once. Its antigen is still unknown. The data were produced by immunoSEQ multiplex PCR, yet TCRdb's version contains in-frame clones alone and is incomplete. The data show 15,000 or so clones, with 82% seen just once and 25% to 30% held by the top ten. This specimen comes from a study of lymphopenia after photon versus proton radiotherapy. Study-wide points: Under photons, naive T cells and diversity fell while effector/memory populations rose. Larger post-nadir TCR diversity loss correlated inversely with survival in deceased patients. After the lymphocyte nadir, photon-treated repertoires showed oligoclonal expansion, especially of CD8+ Temra cells.

Germline V lookup: CDR1 MNHEY, CDR2 SMNVEV (reference sequence). After removal of 7 bases from V and 0 bases from J, the junction contained 14 bases not matched to a gene. The CDR3 length is 18 residues. This chain joins TRBV27 and TRBJ2-1; TRBD2 matches at 8 bases. Specimen: peripheral blood, collected from a patient treated with photon-based radiotherapy. This TCR was recovered from a man in his forties or fifties with gastric cancer. The CDR3: CASTGGQGFFSSYNEQFF. CDR3 coding DNA: TGTGCCAGCACGGGAGGGCAAGGATTTTTTAGCTCCTACAATGAGCAGTTCTTC.